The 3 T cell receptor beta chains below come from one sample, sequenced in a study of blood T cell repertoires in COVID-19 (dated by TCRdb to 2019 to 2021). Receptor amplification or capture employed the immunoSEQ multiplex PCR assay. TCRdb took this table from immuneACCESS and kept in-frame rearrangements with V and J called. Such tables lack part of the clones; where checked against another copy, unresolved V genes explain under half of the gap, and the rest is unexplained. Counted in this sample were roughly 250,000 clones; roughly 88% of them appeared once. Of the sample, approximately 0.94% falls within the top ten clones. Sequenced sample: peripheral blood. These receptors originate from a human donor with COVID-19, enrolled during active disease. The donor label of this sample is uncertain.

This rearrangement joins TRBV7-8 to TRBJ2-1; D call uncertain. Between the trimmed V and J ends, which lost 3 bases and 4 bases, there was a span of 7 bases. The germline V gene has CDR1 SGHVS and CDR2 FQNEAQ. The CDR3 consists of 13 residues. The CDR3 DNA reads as TGTGCCAGCAGCTTGAACAGATACAATGAGCAGTTCTTC. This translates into CASSLNRYNEQFF.

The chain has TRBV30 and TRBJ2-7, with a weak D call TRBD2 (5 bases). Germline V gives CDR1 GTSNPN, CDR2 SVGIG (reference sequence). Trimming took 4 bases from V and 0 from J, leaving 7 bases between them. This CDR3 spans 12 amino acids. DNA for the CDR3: TGTGCCTGGACCGGAGGCTCCTACGAGCAGTACTTC. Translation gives CAWTGGSYEQYF.

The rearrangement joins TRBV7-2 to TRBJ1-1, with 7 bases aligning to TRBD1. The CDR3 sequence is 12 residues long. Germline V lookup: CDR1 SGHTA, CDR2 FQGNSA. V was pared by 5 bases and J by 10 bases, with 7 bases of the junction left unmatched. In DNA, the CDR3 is TGTGCCAGCAGCCAAGGGGGCTTTCGAGCTTTCTTT. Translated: CASSQGGFRAFF.